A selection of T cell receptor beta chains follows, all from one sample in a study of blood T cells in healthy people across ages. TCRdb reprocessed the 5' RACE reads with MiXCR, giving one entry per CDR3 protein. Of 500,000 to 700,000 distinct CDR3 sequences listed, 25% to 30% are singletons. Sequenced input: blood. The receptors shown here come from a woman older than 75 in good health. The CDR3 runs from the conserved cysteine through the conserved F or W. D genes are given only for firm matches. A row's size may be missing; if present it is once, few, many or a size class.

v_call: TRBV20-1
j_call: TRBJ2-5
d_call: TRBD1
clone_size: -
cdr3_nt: TGCAGTGCTAGGGACAGGGAATCTTCGTCCGGTGGGCAGTACTTC
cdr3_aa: CSARDRESSSGGQYF

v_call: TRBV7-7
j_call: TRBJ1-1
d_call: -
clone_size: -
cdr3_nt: TGTGCTAGCAGCTTGTGGGTGAACACTGAAGCTTTCTTT
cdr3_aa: CASSLWVNTEAFF

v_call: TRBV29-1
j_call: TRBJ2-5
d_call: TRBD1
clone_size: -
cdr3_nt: TGCAGCTCCGACAGGGGCAATGAGCAGTACTTC
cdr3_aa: CSSDRGNEQYF

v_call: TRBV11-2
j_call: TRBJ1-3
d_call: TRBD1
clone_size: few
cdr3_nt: TGTGCCAGCAGTATAACAGGGGCTGGAAACACCATATATTTT
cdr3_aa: CASSITGAGNTIYF

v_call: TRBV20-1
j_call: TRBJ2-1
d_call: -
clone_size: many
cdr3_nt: TGCAGTGCTGAGGGGGGGGGAATAGCGTACAATGAGCAGTTCTTC
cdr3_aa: CSAEGGGIAYNEQFF

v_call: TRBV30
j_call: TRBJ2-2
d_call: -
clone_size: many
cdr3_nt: TGTGCCTGGAGCCCGTACCGCACCGGGGAGCTGTTTTTT
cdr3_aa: CAWSPYRTGELFF

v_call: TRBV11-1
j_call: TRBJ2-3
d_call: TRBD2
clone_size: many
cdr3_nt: TGTGCCAGCAGCTTGGGGATACTAGCGGGAGGCACAGATACGCAGTATTTT
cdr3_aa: CASSLGILAGGTDTQYF

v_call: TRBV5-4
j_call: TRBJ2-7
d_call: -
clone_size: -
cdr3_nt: TGTGCCAGCAGCCCTCCTCCCGCGGGCTCCTACAATGAGCAGTACTTC
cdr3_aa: CASSPPPAGSYNEQYF

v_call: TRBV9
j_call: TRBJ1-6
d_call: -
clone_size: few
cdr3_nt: TGTGCCAGCAGCGTAGGACGAGACAGGCCCCTCCACTTT
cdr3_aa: CASSVGRDRPLHF

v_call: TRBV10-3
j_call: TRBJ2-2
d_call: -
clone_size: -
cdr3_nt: TGTGCCATCAGTGAGGACAGATATAACACCGGGGAGCTGTTTTTT
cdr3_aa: CAISEDRYNTGELFF

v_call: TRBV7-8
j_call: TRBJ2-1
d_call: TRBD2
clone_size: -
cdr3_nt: TGTGCCAGCAGCACAGATAGCGGGGGGTACCAAGAGACTCAGTTCTTC
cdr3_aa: CASSTDSGGYQETQFF

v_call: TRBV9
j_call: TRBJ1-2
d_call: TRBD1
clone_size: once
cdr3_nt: TGTGCCAGCAGCGAAACAGGGGCCTTAGTCTATGGCTACACCTTC
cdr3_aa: CASSETGALVYGYTF

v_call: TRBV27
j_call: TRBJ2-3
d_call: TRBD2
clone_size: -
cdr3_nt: TGTGCCACTAAGGCGCTAGCGGGAGTGTTAGATACGCAGTATTTT
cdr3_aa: CATKALAGVLDTQYF

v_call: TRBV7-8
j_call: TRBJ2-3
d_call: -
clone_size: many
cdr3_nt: TGTGCCAGCAGCTCAGCCTCCAGGGTAGGAGATACGCAGTATTTT
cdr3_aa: CASSSASRVGDTQYF